This is a list of T cell receptor beta chains from one sample in a study of response to subunit inactivated influenza vaccine. TCRdb analysed the RT-PCR reads with MiXCR anew, one entry per CDR3 protein. This sample has about 830,000 distinct CDR3 sequences, with around a sixth found just once. This specimen was PBMCs from blood, taken around 5 days after vaccination. The receptors derive from a man over 45 who received an inactivated influenza vaccine. CDR3s include the opening cysteine and the closing phenylalanine or tryptophan. D genes are given only for firm matches. Size is omitted from some rows. Given values are once, few, many or a class for expanded clones.

size,J,V,D,DNA,CDR3
few,TRBJ2-1,TRBV20-1,TRBD1,TGCAGTGCTTCCAGGGGGCAGAATGAGCAGTTCTTC,CSASRGQNEQFF
few,TRBJ1-5,TRBV25-1,NA,TGTGCCAGCAGTGAAACAGGGCTGGGTCAGCCCCAGCATTTT,CASSETGLGQPQHF
NA,TRBJ2-1,TRBV19,TRBD1,TGTGCCAGTAGTTCAAGGGGGCGTTTGCAGTTCTTC,CASSSRGRLQFF
NA,TRBJ2-1,TRBV30,NA,TGTGCCTGGAGTGAGGGAGCCCACCGCTACAATGAGCAGTTCTTC,CAWSEGAHRYNEQFF
NA,TRBJ1-1,TRBV4-3,NA,TGCGCCAGCAGCCAAGATCTGGGGGGTTACACTGAAGCTTTCTTT,CASSQDLGGYTEAFF
few,TRBJ2-2,TRBV9,NA,TGTGCCAGCAGCGTAGAAGGGCAGGGAATCACCGGGGAGCTGTTTTTT,CASSVEGQGITGELFF
few,TRBJ1-2,TRBV24-1,NA,TGTGCCACCAGTGAAGGAGGAAGTGGCTACACCTTC,CATSEGGSGYTF
NA,TRBJ2-1,TRBV5-6,NA,TGTGCCAGCAGCTCCTCAGCGGTGGGCCCCTACAATGAGCAGTTCTTC,CASSSSAVGPYNEQFF
once,TRBJ2-4,TRBV18,NA,TGTGCCAGCTCAGCGGGACCGCAGGCAAACATTCAGTACTTC,CASSAGPQANIQYF
few,TRBJ2-2,TRBV12-3/TRBV12-4,NA,TGTGCCAGCGGCTCTGATTGGGGCACCGGGGAGCTGTTTTTT,CASGSDWGTGELFF
many,TRBJ2-1,TRBV25-1,NA,TGTGCCAGCAGTATCGGGCACGATCTTGAGCAGTTCTTC,CASSIGHDLEQFF
once,TRBJ2-7,TRBV18,TRBD2,TGTGCCAGCTCAAGCGGGGCCGAACGCGAGCAGTACTTC,CASSSGAEREQYF
NA,TRBJ2-2,TRBV12-3/TRBV12-4,TRBD2,TGTGCCAGCAGAACCGGGACTAGCGGATGGAACACCGGGGAGCTGTTTTTT,CASRTGTSGWNTGELFF
NA,TRBJ2-6,TRBV4-2,TRBD1,TGTGCCAGCAGCCAAGATCGACGGGACAGGGTCTTAATTTCTGGGGCCAACGTCCTGACTTTC,CASSQDRRDRVLISGANVLTF
few,TRBJ1-3,TRBV20-1,NA,TGCAGTGCACCGGACACCGCCTCTGGAAACACCATATATTTT,CSAPDTASGNTIYF
once,TRBJ2-7,TRBV11-2,NA,TGTGCCAGCAGCTTAAAGAGGCACTCCTACGAGCAGTACTTC,CASSLKRHSYEQYF
NA,TRBJ2-7,TRBV12-3/TRBV12-4,TRBD2,TGTGCCAGCAGTTCAACCCGACTAGCACGGGAGCAGTACTTC,CASSSTRLAREQYF
many,TRBJ2-1,TRBV7-2,NA,TGTGCCAGCAGCCTACGGGCGCACAGCGATGAGCAGTTCTTC,CASSLRAHSDEQFF
NA,TRBJ1-2,TRBV5-1,TRBD1,TGCGCCAGCAGCCCGGTACCGGGACAGGGAGGCTACACCTTC,CASSPVPGQGGYTF
NA,TRBJ2-7,TRBV27,TRBD1,TGTGCCAGCAGTTTGTTAACAGGGGCGAGCTCCTACGAGCAGTACTTC,CASSLLTGASSYEQYF
NA,TRBJ1-2,TRBV20-1,NA,TGCAGTGCAAGCGACAGCCTCTATGGCTACACCTTC,CSASDSLYGYTF
few,TRBJ2-1,TRBV29-1,TRBD2,TGCAGCGTTGCCGTCCCACTAGCGGTGTACAATGAGCAGTTCTTC,CSVAVPLAVYNEQFF
NA,TRBJ2-7,TRBV6-1,TRBD2,TGTGCCAGCCGGGGGACTACCTCCTACGAGCAGTACTTC,CASRGTTSYEQYF